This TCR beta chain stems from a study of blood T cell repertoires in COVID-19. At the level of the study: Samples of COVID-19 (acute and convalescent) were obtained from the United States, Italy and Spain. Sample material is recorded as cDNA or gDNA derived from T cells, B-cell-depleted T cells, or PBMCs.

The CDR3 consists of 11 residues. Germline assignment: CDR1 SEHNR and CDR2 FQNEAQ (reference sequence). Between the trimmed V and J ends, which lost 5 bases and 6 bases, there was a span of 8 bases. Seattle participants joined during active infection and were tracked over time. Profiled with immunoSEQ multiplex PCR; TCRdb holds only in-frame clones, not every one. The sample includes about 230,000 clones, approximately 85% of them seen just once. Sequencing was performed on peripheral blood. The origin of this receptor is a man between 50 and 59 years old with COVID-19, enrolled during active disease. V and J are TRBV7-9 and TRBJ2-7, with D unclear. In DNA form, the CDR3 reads TGTGCCAGCAGCCCCCTCCGCGAGCAGTACTTC. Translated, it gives CASSPLREQYF.